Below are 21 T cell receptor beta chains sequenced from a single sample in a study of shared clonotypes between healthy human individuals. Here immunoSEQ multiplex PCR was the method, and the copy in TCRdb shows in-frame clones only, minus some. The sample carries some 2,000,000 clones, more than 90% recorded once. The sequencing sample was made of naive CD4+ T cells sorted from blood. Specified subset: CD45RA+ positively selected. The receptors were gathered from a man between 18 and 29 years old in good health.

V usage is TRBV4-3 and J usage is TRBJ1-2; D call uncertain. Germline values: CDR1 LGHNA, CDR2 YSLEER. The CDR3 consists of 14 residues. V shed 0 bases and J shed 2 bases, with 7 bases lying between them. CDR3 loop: CASSQEVGNYGYTF. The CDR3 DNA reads TGCGCCAGCAGCCAAGAGGTCGGGAACTATGGCTACACCTTC.

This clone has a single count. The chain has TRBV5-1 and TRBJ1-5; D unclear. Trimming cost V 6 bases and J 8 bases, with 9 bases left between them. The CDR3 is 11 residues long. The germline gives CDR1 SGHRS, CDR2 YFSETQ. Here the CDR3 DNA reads TGCGCCAGCAAACTCCCGAAGCCCCAGCATTTT. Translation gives CASKLPKPQHF.

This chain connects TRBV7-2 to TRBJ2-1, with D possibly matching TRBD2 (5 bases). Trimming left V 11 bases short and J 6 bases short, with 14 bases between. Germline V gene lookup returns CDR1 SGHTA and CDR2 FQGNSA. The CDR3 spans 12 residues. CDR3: CASGRSSNEQFF. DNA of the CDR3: TGTGCCTCTGGGAGAAGCAGCAATGAGCAGTTCTTC.

The CDR3 DNA sequence: TGTGCCAGTAGTGTTACAGGGGGATCACCCCTCCACTTT. Translated: CASSVTGGSPLHF. The chain employs TRBV19 and TRBJ1-6; 8 positions match TRBD1. Germline-derived CDR1 and CDR2 are LNHDA and SQIVND (reference sequence). The junction had 4 bases not matched to a gene; V was cut back by 5 bases and J by 10 bases. The CDR3 is 13 amino acids.

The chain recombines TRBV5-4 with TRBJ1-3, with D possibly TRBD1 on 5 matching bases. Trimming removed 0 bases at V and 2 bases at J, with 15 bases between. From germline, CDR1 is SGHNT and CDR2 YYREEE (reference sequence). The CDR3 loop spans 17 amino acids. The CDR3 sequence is CASSLGSARATGNTIYF. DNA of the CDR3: TGTGCCAGCAGCTTGGGGAGCGCCAGGGCCACTGGAAACACCATATATTTT.

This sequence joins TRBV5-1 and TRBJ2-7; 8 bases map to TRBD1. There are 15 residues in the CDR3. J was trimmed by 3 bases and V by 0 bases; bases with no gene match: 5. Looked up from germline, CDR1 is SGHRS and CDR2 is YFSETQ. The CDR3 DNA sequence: TGCGCCAGCAGCTTGGTTCCAGGGGGCAACTACGAGCAGTACTTC. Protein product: CASSLVPGGNYEQYF.

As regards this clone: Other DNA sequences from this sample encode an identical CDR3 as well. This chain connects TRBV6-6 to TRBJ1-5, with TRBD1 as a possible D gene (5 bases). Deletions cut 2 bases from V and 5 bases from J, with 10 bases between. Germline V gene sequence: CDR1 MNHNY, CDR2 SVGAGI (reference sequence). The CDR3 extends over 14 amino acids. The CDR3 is CASSYGAGDQPQHF. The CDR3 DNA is TGTGCCAGCAGTTACGGGGCCGGGGATCAGCCCCAGCATTTT.

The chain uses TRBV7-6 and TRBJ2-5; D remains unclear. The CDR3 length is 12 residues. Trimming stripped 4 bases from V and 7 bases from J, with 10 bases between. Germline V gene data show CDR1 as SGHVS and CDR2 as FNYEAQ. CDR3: CASSSNEGTQYF. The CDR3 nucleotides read TGTGCCAGCAGCTCTAATGAAGGGACCCAGTACTTC.

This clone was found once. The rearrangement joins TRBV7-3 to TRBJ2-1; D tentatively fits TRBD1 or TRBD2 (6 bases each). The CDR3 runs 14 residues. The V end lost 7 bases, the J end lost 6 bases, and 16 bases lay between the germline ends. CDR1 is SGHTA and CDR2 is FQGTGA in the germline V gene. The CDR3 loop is CASTSSGASNEQFF. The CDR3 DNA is TGTGCCAGCACCTCTTCGGGGGCTTCCAATGAGCAGTTCTTC.

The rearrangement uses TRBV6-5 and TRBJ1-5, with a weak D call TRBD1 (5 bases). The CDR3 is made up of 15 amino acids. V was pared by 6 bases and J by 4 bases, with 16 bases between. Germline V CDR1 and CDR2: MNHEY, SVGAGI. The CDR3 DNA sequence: TGTGCCAGCAGCCGAGGTGGGACGGCTAATCAGCCCCAGCATTTT. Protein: CASSRGGTANQPQHF.

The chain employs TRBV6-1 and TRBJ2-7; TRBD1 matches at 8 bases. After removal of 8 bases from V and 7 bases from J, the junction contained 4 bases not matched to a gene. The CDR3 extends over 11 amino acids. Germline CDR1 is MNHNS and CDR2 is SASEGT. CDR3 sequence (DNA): TGTGCCAGCCCTGGGACAGGTGAGCAGTACTTC. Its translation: CASPGTGEQYF.

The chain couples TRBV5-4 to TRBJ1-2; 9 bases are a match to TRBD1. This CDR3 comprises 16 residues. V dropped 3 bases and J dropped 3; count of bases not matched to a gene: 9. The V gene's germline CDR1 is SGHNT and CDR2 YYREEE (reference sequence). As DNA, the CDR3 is TGTGCCAGCAGCTCGGGACAGGGCTTTGTCGACTATGGCTACACCTTC. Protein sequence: CASSSGQGFVDYGYTF.

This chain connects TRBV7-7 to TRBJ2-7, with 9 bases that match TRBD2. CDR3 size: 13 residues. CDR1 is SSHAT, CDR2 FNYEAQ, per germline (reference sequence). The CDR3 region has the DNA TGTGCTAGCGGTTGGCTAGCGGGACACGAGCAGTACTTC. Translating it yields CASGWLAGHEQYF. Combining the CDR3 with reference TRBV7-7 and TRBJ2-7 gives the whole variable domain GAGVSQSPRYKVTKRGQDVTLRCDPISSHATLYWYQQALGQGPEFLTYFNYEAQPDKSGLPSDRFSAERPEGSISTLTIQRTEQRDSAMYRCASGWLAGHEQYFGPGTRLTVT.

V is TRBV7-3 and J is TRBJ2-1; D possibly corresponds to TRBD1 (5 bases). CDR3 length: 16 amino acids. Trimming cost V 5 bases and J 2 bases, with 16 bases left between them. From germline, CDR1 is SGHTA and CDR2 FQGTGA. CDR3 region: CASSPMGLDAYNEQFF. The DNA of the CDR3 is TGTGCCAGCAGCCCAATGGGGCTTGATGCCTACAATGAGCAGTTCTTC.

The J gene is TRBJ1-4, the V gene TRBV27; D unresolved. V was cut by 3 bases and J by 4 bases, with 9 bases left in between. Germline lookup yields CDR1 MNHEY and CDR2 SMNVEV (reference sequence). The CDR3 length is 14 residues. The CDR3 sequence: CASSFGQSNEKLFF. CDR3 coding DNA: TGTGCCAGCAGTTTTGGGCAGAGTAATGAAAAACTGTTTTTT.

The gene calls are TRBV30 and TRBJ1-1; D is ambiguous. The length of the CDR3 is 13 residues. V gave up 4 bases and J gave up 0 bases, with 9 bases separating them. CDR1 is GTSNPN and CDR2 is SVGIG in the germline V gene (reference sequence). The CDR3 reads CAWKAALNTEAFF. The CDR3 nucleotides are TGTGCCTGGAAGGCAGCCTTGAACACTGAAGCTTTCTTT.

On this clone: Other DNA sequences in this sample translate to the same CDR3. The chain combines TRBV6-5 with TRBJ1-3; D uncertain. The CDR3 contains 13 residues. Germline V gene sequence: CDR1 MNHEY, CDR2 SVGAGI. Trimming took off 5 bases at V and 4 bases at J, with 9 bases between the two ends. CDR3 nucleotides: TGTGCCAGCAGTCGGGGTAGCGGAAACACCATATATTTT. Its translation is CASSRGSGNTIYF.

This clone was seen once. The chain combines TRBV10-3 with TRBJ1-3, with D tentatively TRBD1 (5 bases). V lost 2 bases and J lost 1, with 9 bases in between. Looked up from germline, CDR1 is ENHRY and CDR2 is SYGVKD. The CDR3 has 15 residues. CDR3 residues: CAISEGGNSGNTIYF. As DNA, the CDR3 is TGTGCCATCAGTGAGGGGGGGAATTCTGGAAACACCATATATTTT.

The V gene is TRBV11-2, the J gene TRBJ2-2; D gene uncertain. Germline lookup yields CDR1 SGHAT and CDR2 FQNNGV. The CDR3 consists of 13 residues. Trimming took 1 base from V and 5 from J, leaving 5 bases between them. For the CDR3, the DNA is TGTGCCAGCAGCTTAGTTGTGACCGGGGAGCTGTTTTTT. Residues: CASSLVVTGELFF.

The CDR3, as DNA: TGTGCCAGCAGTCCTAGCGGGAGTTGGGATACGCAGTATTTT. It is translated as CASSPSGSWDTQYF. V gene TRBV2 combines with J gene TRBJ2-3; 10 bases map to TRBD2. The CDR3 has 14 amino acids. The germline V gene has CDR1 SNHLY and CDR2 FYNNEI. Trimming took 5 bases from V and 6 from J; bases not matched to a gene: 5.

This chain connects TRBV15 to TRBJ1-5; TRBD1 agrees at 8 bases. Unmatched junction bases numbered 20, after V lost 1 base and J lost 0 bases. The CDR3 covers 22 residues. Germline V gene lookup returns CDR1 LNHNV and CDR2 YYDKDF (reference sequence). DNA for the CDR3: TGTGCCACCAGCAGAGCGTTTGTGGGGACAGGAATCAAATATGGTAGCAATCAGCCCCAGCATTTT. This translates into CATSRAFVGTGIKYGSNQPQHF. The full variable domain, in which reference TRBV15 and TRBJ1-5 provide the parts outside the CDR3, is DAMVIQNPRYQVTQFGKPVTLSCSQTLNHNVMYWYQQKSSQAPKLLFHYYDKDFNNEADTPDNFQSRRPNTSFCFLDIRSPGLGDTAMYLCATSRAFVGTGIKYGSNQPQHFGDGTRLSIL.